This TCR beta chain comes out of a study of blood T cells in healthy people across ages. This clonotype was observed a handful of times. What it recognizes is unknown. Per sample, at least 6 micrograms of total RNA were extracted. Findings of the study overall: Age showed a roughly linear inverse relationship with TCR beta diversity per million T cells. Shifts in expanded clonotypes may have been confounded by donor CMV status, which was unknown.

Then a second PCR, running about 7 to 11 cycles, was carried out with a sample-barcoded 5' primer and a J-beta primer mix. Per sample, CDR3-containing paired-end reads numbered at least 2.5 million. TCRdb reprocessed the 5' RACE reads via MiXCR and lists one record per CDR3 protein. The data contain approximately 690,000 distinct CDR3 sequences, about 53% of them singletons. The material sequenced was blood. This clonotype was sampled from a man in his fifties or sixties in good health.

DNA for the CDR3: TGTGCCAGCAGACTTAGCGGGGGCCTCCAAGAGACCCAGTACTTC. Protein sequence: CASRLSGGLQETQYF. V and J are TRBV12-3 or TRBV12-4 and TRBJ2-5; 9 nucleotides agree with TRBD2. Trimming removed 6 bases from V and 1 base from J; junction bases left unmatched: 6. This CDR3 has 15 residues.